The T cell receptor (beta chain) described here comes from a study of blood T cell repertoires in COVID-19. Looking at the study overall: There were acute and convalescent COVID-19 samples, and they came from the United States, Italy and Spain. T cells, B-cell-depleted T cells, or PBMCs provided the cDNA or gDNA that served as material.

Authors' data handling: Counts of nucleated cells, estimated from reference gene primer amplification, were obtained. This table comes from immunoSEQ multiplex PCR, and its TCRdb copy is limited to in-frame clones, with some not included. That table gives V, J and clone size, and the DNA gave D and trimming. The repertoire has more than 250,000 clones, over 80% of them found once; the top ten carry approximately 6.5%. Seattle's enrolled individuals joined amid active infection and were then monitored longitudinally. This CDR3 comprises 15 residues. This sequence originates from a woman aged 45-60 years with COVID-19, enrolled during active disease. Sequenced input: peripheral blood. The genes are TRBV21-1 and TRBJ1-4. TRBV21-1 is a recognized pseudogene. The chain's CDR3 is CASSKALGGPRKLFF. CDR3 nucleotide sequence: TGTGCCAGCAGCAAAGCGCTCGGAGGACCCAGGAAACTGTTTTTT.